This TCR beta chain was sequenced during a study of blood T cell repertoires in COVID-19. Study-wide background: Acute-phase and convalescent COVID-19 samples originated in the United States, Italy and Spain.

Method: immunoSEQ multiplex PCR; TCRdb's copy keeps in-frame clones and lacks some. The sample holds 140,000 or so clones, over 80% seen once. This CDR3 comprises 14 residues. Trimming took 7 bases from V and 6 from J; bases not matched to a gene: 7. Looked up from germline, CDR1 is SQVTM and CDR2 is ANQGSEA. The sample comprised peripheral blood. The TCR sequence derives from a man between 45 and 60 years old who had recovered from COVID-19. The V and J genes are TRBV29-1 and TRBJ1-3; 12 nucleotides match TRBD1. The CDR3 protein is CSAGTGGAVNTIYF. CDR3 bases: TGCAGCGCCGGGACAGGGGGCGCGGTAAACACCATATATTTT.